Listed below are T cell receptor beta chains from one sample, sequenced in a study of blood T cells in healthy people across ages. MiXCR, run by TCRdb on the 5' RACE reads, gives a single entry per CDR3 protein. The data show 750,000 to 950,000 distinct CDR3 sequences, 29% seen once. The same sample was also studied in work on T cells of mothers and their children.

The sample consisted of blood. These receptors came from a woman aged 40 to 50 in good health. CDR3s include the opening cysteine and the closing phenylalanine or tryptophan. A D gene is named only where the DNA matches it firmly. Size is stated for part of the rows, as once, few or many counts, or as a class when the clone is expanded.

clone_size,j_call,v_call,d_call,cdr3_nt,cdr3_aa
.,TRBJ1-2,TRBV28,TRBD1,TGTGCCAGCAGTTGCTCAGACAGGGTTCCTGGCTACACCTTC,CASSCSDRVPGYTF
few,TRBJ2-3,TRBV7-2,TRBD2,TGTGCCAGCAGCCGACTAGCGGGGCTGAGCACAGATACGCAGTATTTT,CASSRLAGLSTDTQYF
few,TRBJ2-5,TRBV7-6,.,TGTGCCAGCAGCCTAAAGAGCTCATCAACCCAAGAGACCCAGTACTTC,CASSLKSSSTQETQYF
many,TRBJ2-5,TRBV5-1,.,TGCGCCAGCGGCCCCGGGGAGACCCAGTACTTC,CASGPGETQYF
.,TRBJ2-7,TRBV27,.,TGTGCCAGCAGCCAACTGACAGCTACCTACGAGCAGTACTTC,CASSQLTATYEQYF
few,TRBJ2-7,TRBV28,.,TGTGCCAGCAGCCAGGGCCCCCTAGCGAGCGGGTACGAGCAGTACTTC,CASSQGPLASGYEQYF
few,TRBJ2-7,TRBV27,TRBD1,TGTGCCAGCAGTCCCGGGACAGAGAGCTCCTACGAGCAGTACTTC,CASSPGTESSYEQYF
.,TRBJ2-1,TRBV7-9,TRBD1,TGTGCCAGCAGCTCTCAGACAGGGGGACACAATGAGCAGTTCTTC,CASSSQTGGHNEQFF
many,TRBJ2-7,TRBV27,TRBD1,TGCGCCAGCAGCTTGGCCGGGACAGGGACCTACGAGCAGTACTTC,CASSLAGTGTYEQYF
.,TRBJ1-2,TRBV20-1,TRBD1,TGCAGTGCCCAAGCAGGGGGTATAGAGGGCTACACCTTC,CSAQAGGIEGYTF
.,TRBJ2-3,TRBV18,.,TGTGCCAGCTCCCCTACAGGGGAGGTGGATACGCAGTATTTT,CASSPTGEVDTQYF
many,TRBJ2-7,TRBV7-3,TRBD2,TGTGCCAGCAGCTTAAGCGGCGGGGGGGTAGTTGACGAGCAGTACTTC,CASSLSGGGVVDEQYF
few,TRBJ1-1,TRBV12-3/TRBV12-4,TRBD1,TGTGCCAGCAGAAAGGCGACAGGGGGGAGCACTGAAGCTTTCTTT,CASRKATGGSTEAFF
many,TRBJ2-7,TRBV24-1,TRBD2,TGTGCCATCGGGAGGGGCGTGAACGAGCAGTACTTC,CAIGRGVNEQYF
few,TRBJ2-1,TRBV7-9,TRBD2,TGTGCCAGCCATAAGGGCGGGGGGACCTACAATGAGCAGTTCTTC,CASHKGGGTYNEQFF
many,TRBJ2-3,TRBV20-1,TRBD1,TGCAGTGCTACTACCCCGGGACAGGGCGGCACAGATACGCAGTATTTT,CSATTPGQGGTDTQYF
few,TRBJ1-1,TRBV10-3,.,TGTGCCATCAGTGAGTCGAGGGGGGAGAACACTGAAGCTTTCTTT,CAISESRGENTEAFF
many,TRBJ2-1,TRBV11-2,.,TGTGCCAGCAGCGGATTCAGGGGAAGGAGTTACAATGAGCAGTTCTTC,CASSGFRGRSYNEQFF
few,TRBJ1-5,TRBV20-1,.,TGCAGTGCTAGTGGGGGAAATGATGGCAATCAGCCCCAGCATTTT,CSASGGNDGNQPQHF
.,TRBJ2-5,TRBV7-9,TRBD2,TGTGCCAGCAGCTCAGCCCTAGGCGGGACTAGCGGGGGTGAGACCCAGTACTTC,CASSSALGGTSGGETQYF
few,TRBJ1-6,TRBV13,.,TGTGCCAGCAGCTTATATGGCAGGGGAAATTCACCCCTCCACTTT,CASSLYGRGNSPLHF
.,TRBJ2-3,TRBV6-5,.,TGTGCCAGCAGCGGAGGGGGACAATACACAGATACGCAGTATTTT,CASSGGGQYTDTQYF
.,TRBJ2-7,TRBV4-1,TRBD2,TGCGTCAGCAGCCAAGATCGGGATAGCGGGGGCCTCTTCCCCTACGAGCAGTACTTC,CVSSQDRDSGGLFPYEQYF
few,TRBJ1-2,TRBV20-1,TRBD1,TGCAGTGTTAGCCCGCTCCCGACGGGACAGGGAGGCTATGGCTACACCTTC,CSVSPLPTGQGGYGYTF
many,TRBJ2-4,TRBV5-1,TRBD1,TGCGCCAGCAGCTCAGGACAGGGCGGGGTGACCAAAAACATTCAGTACTTC,CASSSGQGGVTKNIQYF
many,TRBJ2-7,TRBV12-3/TRBV12-4,.,TGTGCCAGCAGCCGGACAGCCCCCTACGAGCAGTACTTC,CASSRTAPYEQYF
.,TRBJ2-6,TRBV5-5,TRBD2,TGTGCCAGCAGCTTGGTCGGGGGGACTGGGGCCAACGTCCTGACTTTC,CASSLVGGTGANVLTF
.,TRBJ2-7,TRBV20-1,TRBD2,TGCAGTGCCCAGTCCAGCGGGGGTACCTACGAGCAGTACTTC,CSAQSSGGTYEQYF
many,TRBJ2-2,TRBV7-9,.,TGTGCCTACTCCTTATCCGCGAACACCGGGGAGCTGTTTTTT,CAYSLSANTGELFF
many,TRBJ2-7,TRBV20-1,TRBD1,TGCAGTGCTAGAGAGGAACTCCGGGACAGGGTGTTTCTAGACGAGCAGTACTTC,CSAREELRDRVFLDEQYF
.,TRBJ1-2,TRBV2,.,TGTGCCAGCAGTGAAAAGCGAGAGACTAACTATGGCTACACCTTC,CASSEKRETNYGYTF
few,TRBJ2-1,TRBV6-5,TRBD2,TGTGCCAGCAGTTTCAGCGGGGGATCCGGGACTAGAGGGGATGAGCAGTTCTTC,CASSFSGGSGTRGDEQFF
once,TRBJ1-5,TRBV28,TRBD1,TGTGCCAGCAGTCCGTCCCGGACAGGGGAGGATAAGAGCAATCAGCCCCAGCATTTT,CASSPSRTGEDKSNQPQHF
many,TRBJ2-5,TRBV7-2,.,TGTGCCAGCAGCTTAGAAGTCGGGACCCAGTACTTC,CASSLEVGTQYF
many,TRBJ2-1,TRBV20-1,TRBD1,TGCAGTGCTCCCGGGACAGGGGGGCCCCTTCGGTCTTGGAATGAGCAGTTCTTC,CSAPGTGGPLRSWNEQFF
.,TRBJ2-3,TRBV2,TRBD2,TGTGCCAGCAGCCAGACTAGCAGGATGGATACGCAGTATTTT,CASSQTSRMDTQYF
few,TRBJ1-2,TRBV6-5,.,TGTGCCACCGGGGGCCTGGCTTCTGGCTACACCTTC,CATGGLASGYTF
many,TRBJ2-7,TRBV29-1,TRBD1,TGCAGCGTAGAAGACAGGGTTGACTACGAGCAGTACTTC,CSVEDRVDYEQYF